The 27 T cell receptor beta chains presented below share a single source sample, sequenced in a study of beta chain features in type 1 diabetes. Overall study findings and caveats: Among all four CD4+ subsets, Type 1 diabetes patients had TCRB CDR3s that were moderately but significantly shorter.

cDNA synthesis used the whole RNA isolate, giving expressed TCRB sequences. TCRdb's copy holds only in-frame clones and misses some; the assay was immunoSEQ multiplex PCR. The repertoire holds more than 200,000 clones, with roughly 17% as singletons. These receptors have no known antigen. The material sequenced was naive CD4+ T cells from blood. These receptors were obtained from a man younger than 45 with type 1 diabetes.

There are a few counts of this clone. V usage is TRBV6-5 and J usage is TRBJ1-1; no clear D gene. Germline V lookup: CDR1 MNHEY, CDR2 SVGAGI. Trimming took off 4 bases at V and 4 bases at J, with 19 bases between the two ends. CDR3 length equals 16 residues. The CDR3 bases are TGTGCCAGCAGTTTTGGATGGTCCCCGACGATCACTGAAGCTTTCTTT. Its protein product is CASSFGWSPTITEAFF.

This sequence joins TRBV25-1 and TRBJ1-4; D is unclear. V was shortened by 3 bases and J by 4 bases, with 9 bases between the two germline ends. In germline, CDR1 is MGHDK, CDR2 SYGVNS. The CDR3 sequence is 14 residues long. This CDR3 is CASSDRAINEKLFF. The CDR3 DNA reads TGTGCCAGCAGTGACCGGGCGATTAATGAAAAACTGTTTTTT.

The V and J genes are TRBV7-2 and TRBJ1-2; D gene unclear. The CDR3 loop spans 14 amino acids. Trimming stripped 5 bases from V and 3 bases from J, with 13 bases between. Germline V CDR1 and CDR2: SGHTA, FQGNSA. CDR3 loop: CASSPPGGYYGYTF. CDR3 bases: TGTGCCAGCAGCCCCCCAGGAGGCTACTATGGCTACACCTTC. Based on the CDR3 plus reference TRBV7-2 and TRBJ1-2, the full variable domain is GAGVSQSPSNKVTEKGKDVELRCDPISGHTALYWYRQSLGQGLEFLIYFQGNSAPDKSGLPSDRFSAERTGGSVSTLTIQRTQQEDSAVYLCASSPPGGYYGYTFGSGTRLTVV.

V gene TRBV7-2 combines with J gene TRBJ1-2, with 9 bases matching TRBD1. The CDR3 spans 15 residues. With V trimmed by 6 bases and J by 4 bases, 9 bases remained unmatched. Germline CDR1 SGHTA, CDR2 FQGNSA. The CDR3: CASRPTGGAGYGYTF. In nucleotides, the CDR3 is TGTGCCAGCAGGCCTACAGGGGGCGCCGGCTATGGCTACACCTTC.

V usage is TRBV30 and J usage is TRBJ2-7; D could derive from TRBD1 or TRBD2 (5 bases each). The ends were cut back, 3 bases at V and 4 bases at J, with 16 bases in the middle. Per germline, CDR1 GTSNPN and CDR2 SVGIG (reference sequence). The CDR3 consists of 14 residues. The CDR3 reads CAWRLVRGTYEQYF. The CDR3 DNA reads as TGTGCCTGGAGGCTCGTCCGGGGCACTTACGAGCAGTACTTC.

The chain combines TRBV10-2 with TRBJ2-3; D is possibly TRBD1 (5 bases). The CDR3 sequence is 13 residues long. Germline V CDR1 and CDR2: WSHSY, SAAADI. Trimming removed 8 bases from V and 5 bases from J, with 14 bases in between. CDR3 residues: CASQGVSQDTQYF. The CDR3 DNA reads as TGCGCCAGCCAAGGGGTCTCTCAAGATACGCAGTATTTT.

V and J are TRBV5-6 and TRBJ1-1; possible D gene TRBD1, 6 bases. The germline V gene has CDR1 SGHDT and CDR2 YYEEEE. This CDR3 contains 16 residues. The V end lost 3 bases, the J end lost 3 bases, and 18 bases lay between the germline ends. The CDR3 sequence is CASSWGQYLEDTEAFF. The CDR3 DNA reads as TGTGCCAGCAGCTGGGGACAATATCTGGAGGACACTGAAGCTTTCTTT.

The chain recombines TRBV9 with TRBJ1-4; D unclear. Deletions cut 4 bases from V and 7 bases from J, with 14 bases between. The CDR3 contains 14 residues. Germline values: CDR1 SGDLS, CDR2 YYNGEE. CDR3 residues: CASSRGGAGEKLFF. CDR3 nucleotide sequence: TGTGCCAGCAGCCGGGGAGGCGCCGGTGAAAAACTGTTTTTT. Full variable domain (missing parts from reference TRBV9 and TRBJ1-4): DSGVTQTPKHLITATGQRVTLRCSPRSGDLSVYWYQQSLDQGLQFLIQYYNGEERAKGNILERFSAQQFPDLHSELNLSSLELGDSALYFCASSRGGAGEKLFFGSGTQLSVL.

The CDR3 DNA reads as TGTGCCAGTAAGTCCGAAGATCAGCCCCAGCATTTT. Translated, it gives CASKSEDQPQHF. The genes are TRBV2 and TRBJ1-5; D not resolved. Looked up from germline, CDR1 is SNHLY and CDR2 is FYNNEI. CDR3 length equals 12 residues. V lost 9 bases to trimming and J lost 5 bases, with 11 bases between them.

The rearrangement joins TRBV29-1 to TRBJ2-5, with unresolved D. The J call is in doubt because the DNA end fits TRBJ2-7 better. This CDR3 is 14 amino acids long. The germline gives CDR1 SQVTM, CDR2 ANQGSEA. The CDR3 sequence is CSVVSGPSSYEQYF. The CDR3 nucleotides are TGCAGCGTTGTGTCTGGACCGAGCAGCTACGAGCAGTACTTC.

The V gene is TRBV5-1, the J gene TRBJ2-7, with D unclear. CDR3 length equals 13 residues. V was clipped by 3 bases and J by 9 bases, with 16 bases between them. Germline V gene data show CDR1 as SGHRS and CDR2 as YFSETQ. The CDR3, as DNA: TGCGCCAGCAGCTCGGACCCAGCGCAAGGGCAGTACTTC. Encoded protein: CASSSDPAQGQYF.

This clone was picked up a small number of times. V usage is TRBV6-5 and J usage is TRBJ1-1; D perhaps matches TRBD1 (6 bases). This CDR3 comprises 15 residues. CDR1 and CDR2 from the germline V gene are MNHEY and SVGAGI. Trimming took off 8 bases at V and 2 bases at J, with 18 bases between the two ends. The CDR3 is CASSSLGGLNTEAFF. The CDR3 DNA sequence: TGTGCCAGCTCCTCTCTCGGGGGGCTTAACACTGAAGCTTTCTTT.

On this clone: This specimen includes other DNA sequences encoding the same CDR3. This sequence joins TRBV7-9 and TRBJ1-4; weak D call: TRBD1 (6 bases). The ends were cut back, 2 bases at V and 8 bases at J, with 12 bases in the middle. CDR1 and CDR2 from the germline V gene are SEHNR and FQNEAQ (reference sequence). The CDR3 runs to 14 residues. CDR3 region: CASSLQGKGEKLFF. In DNA form, the CDR3 reads TGTGCCAGCAGCTTACAGGGGAAGGGAGAAAAACTGTTTTTT. Together with reference TRBV7-9 and TRBJ1-4, the CDR3 gives the full variable domain: DTGVSQNPRHKITKRGQNVTFRCDPISEHNRLYWYRQTLGQGPEFLTYFQNEAQLEKSRLLSDRFSAERPKGSFSTLEIQRTEQGDSAMYLCASSLQGKGEKLFFGSGTQLSVL.

This clone appeared a few times. V usage is TRBV9 and J usage is TRBJ2-2; the D is unclear. Trimming left V 2 bases short and J 0 bases short, with 11 bases between. CDR3 length equals 16 residues. From germline, CDR1 is SGDLS and CDR2 YYNGEE. In DNA, the CDR3 is TGTGCCAGCAGCGTGTCGGCAGCGACGAACACCGGGGAGCTGTTTTTT. This sequence encodes CASSVSAATNTGELFF. The full variable domain, rest sourced from reference TRBV9 and TRBJ2-2, is DSGVTQTPKHLITATGQRVTLRCSPRSGDLSVYWYQQSLDQGLQFLIQYYNGEERAKGNILERFSAQQFPDLHSELNLSSLELGDSALYFCASSVSAATNTGELFFGEGSRLTVL.

This clone appeared a few times. The genes are TRBV19 and TRBJ2-7; D gene uncertain. This CDR3 has 14 residues. V shed 2 bases and J shed 3 bases, with 11 bases lying between them. Germline V lookup: CDR1 LNHDA, CDR2 SQIVND (reference sequence). Here the CDR3 DNA reads TGTGCCAGTAGTATATTGAACAAGAACTACGAGCAGTACTTC. This codes for CASSILNKNYEQYF.

This clone was picked up a small number of times. The genes are TRBV9 and TRBJ2-1, with TRBD1 identical over 11 bases. Germline lookup yields CDR1 SGDLS and CDR2 YYNGEE. This CDR3 has 14 residues. Germline trimming cut 4 bases from V and 8 bases from J; bases unmatched to any gene: 5. CDR3 sequence: CASSFWTGGDEQFF. In DNA, the CDR3 is TGTGCCAGCAGCTTTTGGACAGGGGGCGATGAGCAGTTCTTC.

The chain employs TRBV7-9 and TRBJ1-1; D remains unclear. The length of the CDR3 is 15 residues. V lost 1 base to trimming and J lost 1 base, with 10 bases between them. Germline CDR1 is SEHNR and CDR2 is FQNEAQ (reference sequence). The CDR3 DNA is TGTGCCAGCAGCTTAGGTACACGATCGAACACTGAAGCTTTCTTT. Protein sequence: CASSLGTRSNTEAFF.

This chain uses TRBV4-1 with TRBJ1-2; D perhaps matches TRBD1 (5 bases). The CDR3 extends over 16 amino acids. Germline V CDR1 and CDR2: MGHRA, YSYEKL. Trimming took off 0 bases at V and 8 bases at J, with 19 bases between the two ends. In DNA, the CDR3 is TGCGCCAGCAGCCAAGATGGGACCGGGACCTCTCTAGGCTACACCTTC. Protein product: CASSQDGTGTSLGYTF.

The chain couples TRBV29-1 to TRBJ1-2, with D maybe TRBD1 (6 bases). The CDR3 contains 14 residues. In germline, CDR1 is SQVTM, CDR2 ANQGSEA. V shed 4 bases and J shed 4 bases, with 16 bases lying between them. The CDR3 nucleotides read TGCAGCGTTGGAGCCCTAGGGGGAGGCTATGGCTACACCTTC. It encodes CSVGALGGGYGYTF.

This clone came up a few times. This chain links TRBV7-2 with TRBJ1-1; a possible D gene is TRBD1 (5 bases). Trimming shortened V by 1 base and J by 8 bases, and 8 bases separated the two germline ends. CDR1 is SGHTA, CDR2 FQGNSA, per germline. The CDR3 has 12 amino acids. The CDR3 sequence is CASSLDNREAFF. CDR3 sequence (DNA): TGTGCCAGCAGCTTAGATAACAGGGAAGCTTTCTTT.

J is TRBJ2-7 and V is TRBV10-3; D not resolved. The length of the CDR3 is 15 residues. CDR1 and CDR2 (germline): ENHRY, SYGVKD. Trimming stripped 3 bases from V and 1 base from J, with 13 bases between. The CDR3 loop reads CAISESLSSSYEQYF. CDR3 sequence (DNA): TGTGCCATCAGTGAATCGCTTAGCTCTTCCTACGAGCAGTACTTC.

The chain combines TRBV11-2 with TRBJ2-3; D gene ambiguous. The length of the CDR3 is 15 residues. Germline V gives CDR1 SGHAT, CDR2 FQNNGV. V was trimmed by 5 bases and J by 0 bases, leaving 12 bases between them. The CDR3 DNA is TGTGCCAGCAGCCCACAGAGTGCTAGCACAGATACGCAGTATTTT. Its translation is CASSPQSASTDTQYF.

This clone was counted between two and nine times. The chain carries TRBV29-1 and TRBJ1-2; 9 nucleotides agree with TRBD1. The CDR3 has 12 amino acids. V dropped 7 bases and J dropped 7; count of bases not matched to a gene: 7. Germline loops: CDR1 SQVTM, CDR2 ANQGSEA. The CDR3 bases are TGCAGCGACGAAGACAGGGGGAGTGGCTACACCTTC. Translation: CSDEDRGSGYTF.

This clone has more than one count but fewer than ten. The chain recombines TRBV11-2 with TRBJ2-7; D might be TRBD2 (6 bases). The CDR3 covers 16 residues. Trimming stripped 2 bases from V and 7 bases from J, with 21 bases between. The germline CDR1 and CDR2 sequences are SGHAT and FQNNGV. CDR3 amino acids: CASSLLGGNTPGEQYF. The CDR3 nucleotides are TGTGCCAGCAGCTTACTTGGCGGGAACACGCCCGGGGAGCAGTACTTC.

V gene TRBV4-1 combines with J gene TRBJ1-2, with 9 bases identical to TRBD1. Germline V gene data show CDR1 as MGHRA and CDR2 as YSYEKL. With 0 bases clipped from V and 6 bases from J, the junction kept 14 bases outside the gene matches. The CDR3 consists of 18 residues. CDR3: CASSQEGQGLSFGDGYTF. The CDR3 bases are TGCGCCAGCAGCCAAGAAGGACAGGGGCTGTCTTTTGGCGATGGCTACACCTTC.

This clone was observed a few times. The rearrangement uses TRBV5-6 and TRBJ2-5, with TRBD2 matching over 8 bases. This CDR3 has 16 amino acids. The ends lost 1 base at V and 3 bases at J; junction bases unmatched: 8. CDR1 and CDR2 (germline): SGHDT, YYEEEE. CDR3 nucleotide sequence: TGTGCCAGCAGCTTGATATTAGCGGGAAGGGAAGAGACCCAGTACTTC. It specifies CASSLILAGREETQYF.

A few counts support this clone. The rearrangement uses TRBV29-1 and TRBJ1-5; weak D call: TRBD1 (5 bases). V was clipped by 6 bases and J by 3 bases, with 9 bases between them. Germline lookup yields CDR1 SQVTM and CDR2 ANQGSEA. The CDR3 totals 12 residues. This CDR3 is CSVAGLNQPQHF. CDR3 in DNA: TGCAGCGTCGCGGGACTCAATCAGCCCCAGCATTTT.